One sample yielded the 22 T cell receptor beta chains listed below, sequenced in a study of blood T cell repertoires in COVID-19. Only in-frame clones appear in the TCRdb table, and some are missing; sequencing was by immunoSEQ multiplex PCR. The top ten clones hold more than 1% of a sample with over 200,000 clones, approximately 90% of them seen once. The sequencing input was PBMCs or T cells enriched from blood (not recorded which). The origin of the receptors is a human donor in a cohort exposed to, infected with or recovered from COVID-19 (not recorded which). The donor label of this sample is uncertain.

V is TRBV6-2 or TRBV6-3 and J is TRBJ1-5; D may be TRBD1 (6 bases). CDR1 and CDR2 (germline): MNHEY, SVGEGT. This CDR3 has 15 amino acids. Trimming cost V 5 bases and J 1 base, with 12 bases left between them. The CDR3 is CASSVHRVSNQPQHF. CDR3 DNA: TGTGCCAGCAGTGTACACAGGGTGAGCAATCAGCCCCAGCATTTT.

This clone has a single count. The genes are TRBV3-1 (or the pseudogene TRBV3-2) and TRBJ2-5; 7 bases are a match to TRBD2. The V segment lost 4 bases and the J segment 1 base; nucleotides outside the gene matches: 3. The CDR3 runs to 14 residues. Per the germline V gene, CDR1 is LGHDT and CDR2 is YNNKEL (reference sequence). CDR3 protein: CASSLRTSQETQYF. CDR3 DNA sequence: TGTGCCAGCAGCCTCCGGACTAGCCAAGAGACCCAGTACTTC.

V and J are TRBV14 and TRBJ1-2; no clear D gene. V dropped 0 bases and J dropped 2 bases, with 7 bases sitting between them. From germline, CDR1 is SGHDN and CDR2 FVKESK. The CDR3 spans 14 residues. As DNA, the CDR3 is TGTGCCAGCAGCCAAGATTGGGCCAACTATGGCTACACCTTC. Protein: CASSQDWANYGYTF.

This chain joins TRBV2 and TRBJ2-4; possible D gene TRBD2, 7 bases. The V end was cut by 7 bases, the J end by 0 bases, with 16 bases between. Per the germline V gene, CDR1 is SNHLY and CDR2 is FYNNEI. There are 16 residues in the CDR3. Here the CDR3 DNA reads TGTGCCAGCAACCGCGAGGGGGGGCTAGCCAAAAACATTCAGTACTTC. Its protein is CASNREGGLAKNIQYF.

This chain links TRBV4-3 with TRBJ1-2; tentative D call: TRBD1 (6 bases). This CDR3 is built from 15 residues. V lost 0 bases and J lost 4, with 12 bases in between. Germline V lookup: CDR1 LGHNA, CDR2 YSLEER. DNA for the CDR3: TGCGCCAGCAGCCAAGATAGTGGGGGCTTCTATGGCTACACCTTC. Encoded protein: CASSQDSGGFYGYTF.

The chain recombines TRBV9 with TRBJ2-7, with D possibly matching TRBD2 (7 bases). This CDR3 has 14 amino acids. Germline V CDR1 and CDR2: SGDLS, YYNGEE. V was trimmed by 2 bases and J by 7 bases, leaving 16 bases between them. In DNA form, the CDR3 reads TGTGCCAGCAGCGTCGGACAGTCAGCGGGGGAGCAGTACTTC. Its protein product is CASSVGQSAGEQYF.

This clone was detected a few times. The junction departs from the called germline gene at one end, perhaps through a read error. The chain uses TRBV3-1 (or the pseudogene TRBV3-2) and TRBJ1-1, with D possibly being TRBD1 (5 bases). Germline lookup yields CDR1 LGHDT and CDR2 YNNKEL (reference sequence). This CDR3 is built from 14 residues. The CDR3 region has the DNA TGTGCCAGCAGACAAGCAGCGCAGGGCACTGAAGCTTTCTTT. This codes for CASRQAAQGTEAFF.

The genes are TRBV6-1 and TRBJ2-5; tentatively, D is TRBD1 (5 bases). Germline V gene lookup returns CDR1 MNHNS and CDR2 SASEGT. Trimming cost V 2 bases and J 2 bases, with 12 bases left between them. The CDR3 contains 15 residues. The CDR3 is CASSEPGWSQETQYF. CDR3 DNA: TGTGCCAGCAGTGAACCAGGGTGGTCGCAAGAGACCCAGTACTTC.

V and J are TRBV18 and TRBJ1-3; the D is unclear. Germline V CDR1 and CDR2: KGHSH, LQKENI. V was shortened by 3 bases and J by 0 bases, with 9 bases between the two germline ends. The CDR3 runs to 15 residues. CDR3 region: CASSPLLRSGNTIYF. The CDR3 DNA sequence: TGTGCCAGCTCACCTCTCCTTCGCTCTGGAAACACCATATATTTT.

The chain is built from TRBV27 and TRBJ1-1; 8 bases are a match to TRBD1. V lost 6 bases, J lost 1 base, and 4 bases stayed unmatched. This CDR3 comprises 14 residues. Looked up from germline, CDR1 is MNHEY and CDR2 is SMNVEV (reference sequence). The CDR3 DNA follows: TGTGCCAGCAGCCGGGACAGGAGGAACACTGAAGCTTTCTTT. Its translation: CASSRDRRNTEAFF.

The CDR3 DNA reads as TGTGCCAGCAGCCTGGGGGGACCGGGAAACACCATATATTTT. Amino acids: CASSLGGPGNTIYF. This chain uses TRBV7-6 with TRBJ1-3; D perhaps matches TRBD1 (5 bases). This CDR3 comprises 14 residues. Between the trimmed V and J ends, which lost 5 bases and 4 bases, there was a span of 12 bases. CDR1 is SGHVS, CDR2 FNYEAQ, per germline. The whole variable domain, filled in from reference TRBV7-6 and TRBJ1-3, reads GAGVSQSPRYKVTKRGQDVALRCDPISGHVSLYWYRQALGQGPEFLTYFNYEAQQDKSGLPNDRFSAERPEGSISTLTIQRTEQRDSAMYRCASSLGGPGNTIYFGEGSWLTVV.

The sample holds one count of this clone. The chain couples TRBV27 to TRBJ2-7; possibly TRBD1 for D (6 bases). Germline-derived CDR1 and CDR2 are MNHEY and SMNVEV (reference sequence). There are 15 residues in the CDR3. The V end lost 4 bases, the J end lost 4 bases, and 17 bases lay between the germline ends. The CDR3 loop reads CASSSTGTLTYEQYF. CDR3 coding DNA: TGTGCCAGCAGTTCTACAGGGACCCTCACGTACGAGCAGTACTTC.

The chain couples TRBV5-1 to TRBJ2-5; 9 bases are shared with TRBD2. Trimming took 0 bases from V and 4 from J; bases not matched to a gene: 7. The CDR3 is 16 residues long. Germline-derived CDR1 and CDR2 are SGHRS and YFSETQ. CDR3 sequence (DNA): TGCGCCAGCAGCTTGGAGGGTAGCGGGGGCATAGAGACCCAGTACTTC. It translates to CASSLEGSGGIETQYF.

For the CDR3, the DNA is TGCGCCAGCAGCCAAGATCCTGGCAGGGAGGTTGGCTACACCTTC. This sequence encodes CASSQDPGREVGYTF. This rearrangement joins TRBV4-3 to TRBJ1-2, with a tentative D call TRBD1 (5 bases). The CDR3 sequence is 15 residues long. The germline V and J ends were trimmed by 0 bases and 7 bases, with 15 bases remaining between them. Germline CDR1 is LGHNA and CDR2 is YSLEER.

The chain uses TRBV7-2 and TRBJ1-2; the D is unclear. The germline V gene has CDR1 SGHTA and CDR2 FQGNSA. V lost 5 bases, J lost 4 bases, and 11 bases lay in between. CDR3 size: 13 residues. The CDR3 DNA is TGTGCCAGCAGCGCCTCTAATGTCTATGGCTACACCTTC. Amino acid sequence: CASSASNVYGYTF.

The chain joins TRBV9 to TRBJ2-5; 7 bases agree with TRBD1. Germline lookup yields CDR1 SGDLS and CDR2 YYNGEE. This CDR3 is built from 16 residues. The ends lost 2 bases at V and 4 bases at J; junction bases unmatched: 11. CDR3 protein: CASSVSTGAKGETQYF. The CDR3 region has the DNA TGTGCCAGCAGCGTTTCAACAGGGGCCAAGGGAGAGACCCAGTACTTC.

The gene calls are TRBV7-9 and TRBJ2-1; TRBD1 is a possible D gene (5 bases). Trimming stripped 5 bases from V and 4 bases from J, with 15 bases between. The CDR3 loop spans 15 amino acids. CDR1 and CDR2 (germline): SEHNR, FQNEAQ (reference sequence). CDR3 sequence (DNA): TGTGCCAGCAGCCTTCCGTCAGGGTCGTACAATGAGCAGTTCTTC. Protein product: CASSLPSGSYNEQFF. The whole variable domain, remainder taken from reference TRBV7-9 and TRBJ2-1, is DTGVSQNPRHKITKRGQNVTFRCDPISEHNRLYWYRQTLGQGPEFLTYFQNEAQLEKSRLLSDRFSAERPKGSFSTLEIQRTEQGDSAMYLCASSLPSGSYNEQFFGPGTRLTVL.

The count of this clone is one. The chain couples TRBV20-1 to TRBJ1-2, with D unclear. The CDR3 loop spans 10 amino acids. The V end was cut by 0 bases, the J end by 8 bases, with 4 bases between. Germline values: CDR1 DFQATT, CDR2 SNEGSKA (reference sequence). CDR3 in amino acids: CSARDLGYTF. The CDR3 DNA is TGCAGTGCTAGAGATCTAGGCTACACCTTC.

The sample holds one count of this clone. The CDR3 here is CASGVVSRGEQYF. The CDR3 bases are TGTGCTAGTGGTGTAGTCTCCAGGGGCGAGCAGTACTTC. The chain couples TRBV12-5 to TRBJ2-7; TRBD1 might be the D (6 bases). V was shortened by 5 bases and J by 6 bases, with 14 bases between the two germline ends. Germline V CDR1 and CDR2: LGHNT, FRNRAP. This CDR3 has 13 residues.

The V gene is TRBV3-1 (or the pseudogene TRBV3-2), the J gene TRBJ1-4; no reliable D call. Germline loops: CDR1 LGHDT, CDR2 YNNKEL (reference sequence). Trimming left V 4 bases short and J 5 bases short, with 20 bases between. CDR3 length equals 17 residues. The DNA for the CDR3 is TGTGCCAGCAGCCCATCCCCCCGACTCACTAGCAATGAAAAACTGTTTTTT. Its translation: CASSPSPRLTSNEKLFF.

The chain employs TRBV2 and TRBJ2-1; 7 positions agree with TRBD2. V lost 6 bases, J lost 4 bases, and 3 bases stayed unmatched. The CDR3 spans 13 residues. Germline values: CDR1 SNHLY, CDR2 FYNNEI. The CDR3 protein is CASSWGGYNEQFF. The DNA of the CDR3 is TGTGCCAGCAGCTGGGGGGGATACAATGAGCAGTTCTTC.

The J gene is TRBJ2-7, the V gene TRBV4-3, with 10 nucleotides matching TRBD2. This CDR3 contains 17 residues. With V trimmed by 1 base and J by 5 bases, 11 bases remained unmatched. Germline V CDR1 and CDR2: LGHNA, YSLEER. The CDR3 sequence: CASSQVLPAGGRDEQYF. CDR3 coding DNA: TGCGCCAGCAGCCAAGTACTGCCAGCGGGGGGGAGGGACGAGCAGTACTTC.